Listed here are 14 T cell receptor beta chains from one sample, sequenced in a study of tumor and adjacent non-tumor tissue in lung cancer. The template was RNA from unsorted bulk tissue. The library came from three nested PCR rounds adapted from ARM-PCR protocols. TCRdb reprocessed the multiplex PCR reads via MiXCR and lists one record per CDR3 protein. In the table there are 200,000 to 250,000 distinct CDR3 sequences, approximately 74% of which are singletons. Material for sequencing was lung tumor tissue. The receptors come from a man in his sixties with non-small cell lung cancer.

To note about this clonotype: Just one base apart from a much larger clone, this may be a read error. The rearrangement links TRBV29-1 to TRBJ1-1; TRBD1 aligns across 7 bases. CDR1 is SQVTM and CDR2 is ANQGSEA in the germline V gene. The CDR3 is 13 residues long. The CDR3 nucleotides read TGCAACGTGAACAGGGGCTCAGTCTCTGAAGCTTTCTTT. Translating it yields CNVNRGSVSEAFF.

The chain couples TRBV5-6 to TRBJ1-5; tentative D call: TRBD1 (6 bases). Trimming left V 3 bases short and J 1 base short, with 11 bases between. CDR1 and CDR2 (germline): SGHDT, YYEEEE. The CDR3 has 15 residues. CDR3 amino acids: CASSSATGSNQPQHF. Here the CDR3 DNA reads TGTGCCAGCAGCTCCGCCACAGGGAGCAATCAGCCCCAGCATTTT.

The chain carries TRBV5-4 and TRBJ2-1, with TRBD1 matching over 7 bases. Germline loops: CDR1 SGHNT, CDR2 YYREEE (reference sequence). The CDR3 is 15 residues long. The trim removed 2 bases at V and 5 bases at J, leaving 7 bases unmatched. CDR3 sequence: CASSFIGQADNEQFF. The CDR3 bases are TGTGCCAGCAGCTTCATAGGACAGGCTGACAATGAGCAGTTCTTC.

Regarding this clonotype: This may arise from a read error, as a much more abundant clone is one base away. The rearrangement joins TRBV29-1 to TRBJ2-1, with D unresolved. Germline CDR1 and CDR2: SQVTM and ANQGSEA. The CDR3 is 12 residues long. This CDR3 is CSVGQQLNEHFF. CDR3 in DNA: TGCAGCGTTGGGCAGCAACTCAATGAGCATTTCTTC.

Points on this clonotype: The junction departs from germline at one end; a sequencing error may be responsible. The chain recombines TRBV20-1 with TRBJ2-7, with 7 positions matching TRBD1. Germline V gives CDR1 DFQATT, CDR2 SNEGSKA (reference sequence). There are 14 residues in the CDR3. The CDR3 loop reads CSTSRGQRSYEQYF. Here the CDR3 DNA reads TGCAGTACTAGTCGGGGACAGCGCTCCTACGAGCAGTACTTC.

Concerning this clonotype: A junction boundary mismatches the germline segment, possibly from a read error. The chain has TRBV20-1 and TRBJ2-2; D is undetermined. CDR1 is DFQATT and CDR2 is SNEGSKA in the germline V gene (reference sequence). The CDR3 sequence is 14 residues long. CDR3 sequence reads: CSVRFSENNGELFF. CDR3 DNA: TGCAGTGTTAGATTCTCCGAGAACAACGGGGAGCTGTTTTTT.

With regard to this clonotype: The final CDR3 position lacks the conserved phenylalanine or tryptophan, pointing to a likely read error. This chain links TRBV12-3 or TRBV12-4 with TRBJ2-5; TRBD2 agrees at 7 bases. The trim removed 3 bases at V and 2 bases at J, leaving 12 bases unmatched. This CDR3 spans 17 amino acids. DNA of the CDR3: TGTGCCAGCAGTTTGGGACTGGAGCGGGAAGGGCAAGAGACCCAGTACCTC. Translating it yields CASSLGLEREGQETQYL.

With respect to this clonotype: One end of the junction varies from germline; a read error may be responsible. This chain links TRBV11-2 with TRBJ2-5, with D possibly matching TRBD1 (6 bases). Germline loops: CDR1 SGHAT, CDR2 FQNNGV. This CDR3 has 15 amino acids. The CDR3 nucleotides are TGTGCCAGGAGCTTACTAGGGGGTTACCAAGAGACCCAGTACTTC. Residues: CARSLLGGYQETQYF.

This clonotype has ten or more counts. The chain is built from TRBV11-3 and TRBJ2-5, with 7 nucleotides matching TRBD2. Trimming at V came to 5 bases and at J to 5 bases, leaving 8 bases not matched to a gene. Germline values: CDR1 SGHNT, CDR2 YENEEA. The CDR3 contains 14 residues. The CDR3 bases are TGTGCCAGCAGCACTAGGGTGCGGGGGGAGACCCAGTACTTC. It codes for CASSTRVRGETQYF.

Of note for this clonotype: Since a much larger clone is just one base distant, this may be a read error. The J gene is TRBJ2-7, the V gene TRBV6-1; D is unclear. The CDR3 is 13 residues long. V was pared by 7 bases and J by 5 bases, with 15 bases between. Germline lookup yields CDR1 MNHNS and CDR2 SASEGT. The CDR3: CASTDDVLHEQYF. As DNA, the CDR3 is TGTGCCAGCACGGACGATGTGTTACACGAGCAGTACTTC.

In regard to this clonotype: Germline is not matched at one junction end, which may reflect a read error. This chain links TRBV4-3 with TRBJ2-2; possible D gene TRBD1, 6 bases. The V gene's germline CDR1 is LGHNA and CDR2 YSLEER. The CDR3 spans 16 residues. The DNA of the CDR3 is TGCGCCGGCAGCCAGGACCCGCCAGGGGACACCGGGGAACTGTTTTTT. Its protein product is CAGSQDPPGDTGELFF.

This clonotype was observed at least ten times. This chain uses TRBV12-3 or TRBV12-4 with TRBJ2-1; D is unclear. The CDR3 runs to 12 residues. V lost 5 bases to trimming and J lost 7 bases, with 9 bases between them. Here the CDR3 reads CASSLLGNEQFF. CDR3 DNA: TGTGCCAGCAGTCTCCTAGGTAATGAGCAGTTCTTC.

The chain joins TRBV25-1 to TRBJ2-1; the D gene is possibly TRBD2 (6 bases). The CDR3 has 13 residues. Germline values: CDR1 MGHDK, CDR2 SYGVNS. V was clipped by 3 bases and J by 7 bases, with 10 bases between them. CDR3 residues: CASSDPGRNEQFF. The CDR3 region has the DNA TGTGCCAGCAGTGACCCAGGGAGGAATGAGCAGTTCTTC.

The J gene is TRBJ1-6, the V gene TRBV11-2; 8 bases map to TRBD1. Germline V gene sequence: CDR1 SGHAT, CDR2 FQNNGV. V lost 5 bases and J lost 13; bases outside the gene matches: 13. The CDR3 totals 15 residues. The CDR3 bases are TGTGCCAGCAGCCCAGGGGGCTACTATATTTCGCCCCTCCACTTT. This gives the protein CASSPGGYYISPLHF.